The 21 T cell receptor beta chains in this list originate from one sample, sequenced in a study of neurological immune-mediated disorders. TCRdb re-derived calls from the 5' RACE reads in MiXCR, one entry per CDR3 protein. This table holds about 59,000 distinct CDR3 sequences, 3.5% found once. The sequencing input was PBMCs. The receptors shown here come from a young woman with multiple sclerosis.

This clonotype was seen at least ten times. The J gene is TRBJ1-4, the V gene TRBV9; D remains unclear. Trimming stripped 3 bases from V and 0 bases from J, with 9 bases between. The CDR3 covers 15 residues. The germline CDR1 and CDR2 sequences are SGDLS and YYNGEE. The CDR3 loop is CASSESGATNEKLFF. In DNA form, the CDR3 reads TGTGCCAGCAGCGAAAGTGGAGCAACTAATGAAAAACTGTTTTTT.

This clonotype was counted ten times or more. The V call is TRBV5-1, the J call TRBJ2-7; 14 bases match TRBD2. V shed 0 bases, J shed 5 bases, and the junction held 7 bases outside the gene matches. Looked up from germline, CDR1 is SGHRS and CDR2 is YFSETQ. CDR3 size: 17 residues. The chain's CDR3 is CASSLETSGGASDEQYF. For the CDR3, the DNA is TGCGCCAGCAGCTTGGAGACTAGCGGGGGGGCCTCTGACGAGCAGTACTTC. The full variable domain, with the rest looked up from reference TRBV5-1 and TRBJ2-7, is KAGVTQTPRYLIKTRGQQVTLSCSPISGHRSVSWYQQTPGQGLQFLFEYFSETQRNKGNFPGRFSGRQFSNSRSEMNVSTLELGDSALYLCASSLETSGGASDEQYFGPGTRLTVT.

This clonotype has at least ten counts. The V call is TRBV5-1, the J call TRBJ1-4; 11 nucleotides match TRBD1. CDR3 length: 15 amino acids. After removal of 5 bases from V and 8 bases from J, the junction contained 8 bases not matched to a gene. The germline CDR1 and CDR2 sequences are SGHRS and YFSETQ. As DNA, the CDR3 is TGCGCCAGCAGATCGGTGGGGACAGGGGGGGAAAAACTGTTTTTT. It encodes CASRSVGTGGEKLFF.

The table lists this clonotype with many counts. The chain has TRBV7-2 and TRBJ1-4, with D perhaps TRBD1 (5 bases). Per germline, CDR1 SGHTA and CDR2 FQGNSA. V dropped 0 bases and J dropped 8 bases, with 10 bases sitting between them. The CDR3 spans 14 residues. CDR3 coding DNA: TGTGCCAGCAGCTTAGCACTGGGACGGGAAAAACTGTTTTTT. It translates to CASSLALGREKLFF.

In this sample, this clonotype turned up many times. The chain combines TRBV5-5 with TRBJ2-3; tentatively, D is TRBD1 (5 bases). V was pared by 0 bases and J by 5 bases, with 19 bases between. CDR3 length: 17 amino acids. Germline V CDR1 and CDR2: SGHKS, YYEKEE (reference sequence). CDR3 coding DNA: TGTGCCAGCAGCTTGGGGGGTAGGGGCACGATCGGAGATACGCAGTATTTT. It translates to CASSLGGRGTIGDTQYF. Combining the CDR3 with reference TRBV5-5 and TRBJ2-3 gives the whole variable domain DAGVTQSPTHLIKTRGQQVTLRCSPISGHKSVSWYQQVLGQGPQFIFQYYEKEERGRGNFPDRFSARQFPNYSSELNVNALLLGDSALYLCASSLGGRGTIGDTQYFGPGTRLTVL.

This clonotype was counted a few times. A much larger clone differs from this one at a single base, so this may be a read error. V gene TRBV6-2 or TRBV6-3 combines with J gene TRBJ2-7; possibly TRBD1 for D (7 bases). The CDR3 has 11 residues. Trimming stripped 6 bases from V and 7 bases from J, with 10 bases between. Germline values: CDR1 MNHEY, CDR2 SVGEGT. This CDR3 is CASSRGEEQYF. The CDR3, as DNA: TGTGCCAGCAGCAGGGGGGAAGAGCAGTACTTC.

This clonotype came up many times. The chain is built from TRBV28 and TRBJ1-1; D possibly corresponds to TRBD1 (6 bases). Trimming took off 6 bases at V and 1 base at J, with 9 bases between the two ends. Germline CDR1 MDHEN, CDR2 SYDVKM. This CDR3 is 13 amino acids long. DNA for the CDR3: TGTGCCAGCAGAAGGGGGAGGAACACTGAAGCTTTCTTT. Its translation is CASRRGRNTEAFF.

This clonotype has at least ten counts. V is TRBV6-6 and J is TRBJ2-3, with 9 bases matching TRBD2. With V trimmed by 9 bases and J by 2 bases, 9 bases remained unmatched. The V gene's germline CDR1 is MNHNY and CDR2 SVGAGI (reference sequence). The CDR3 is 15 amino acids. CDR3 nucleotide sequence: TGTGCCAGTGCCGGGGTAGCGGGGGACACAGATACGCAGTATTTT. This codes for CASAGVAGDTDTQYF.

Comments on this clonotype: The junction differs from germline at one of its ends, possibly a read error. The J gene is TRBJ2-5, the V gene TRBV7-2; possibly TRBD1 for D (6 bases). Per the germline V gene, CDR1 is SGHTA and CDR2 is FQGNSA. CDR3 size: 15 residues. The CDR3 DNA is TGTGCCAGCAGCTTAGTTCAGGGGCCCCAAGAAACCCAGTACTTC. Its translation: CASSLVQGPQETQYF.

Remarks on this clonotype: A much larger clone differs from this one at a single base, so this may be a read error. DNA of the CDR3: TGTGGCAGCAGCCTTAGCGGGAGGGCCGATGAGACCCAGTACTTC. It yields the protein CGSSLSGRADETQYF. The J gene is TRBJ2-5, the V gene TRBV13, with TRBD2 matching 11 bases. The germline V gene has CDR1 PRHDT and CDR2 FYEKMQ (reference sequence). The CDR3 has 15 amino acids.

The chain couples TRBV6-5 to TRBJ2-1; 14 bases match TRBD2. This CDR3 comprises 17 residues. CDR1 is MNHEY and CDR2 is SVGAGI in the germline V gene. V gave up 4 bases and J gave up 6 bases; unmatched junction bases: 8. The DNA for the CDR3 is TGTGCCAGCAGTTTCCGGGGACTAGCGGGAGTCATCAATGAGCAGTTCTTC. It translates to CASSFRGLAGVINEQFF.

The chain has TRBV20-1 and TRBJ2-5, with TRBD1 matching over 7 bases. CDR3 length: 14 residues. Germline-derived CDR1 and CDR2 are DFQATT and SNEGSKA (reference sequence). The V and J ends lost 5 bases and 5 bases, in that order; junction bases with no gene match: 11. CDR3 nucleotide sequence: TGCAGTGCTCGTATCGGGACAGCTACGGAGACCCAGTACTTC. The encoded protein is CSARIGTATETQYF.

This clonotype showed up many times. The chain couples TRBV20-1 to TRBJ1-6; D unresolved. Trimming shortened V by 0 bases and J by 7 bases, and 13 bases separated the two germline ends. This CDR3 region has 15 residues. Germline V gene sequence: CDR1 DFQATT, CDR2 SNEGSKA (reference sequence). CDR3: CSARERRTENSPLHF. The CDR3 DNA sequence: TGCAGTGCTAGAGAACGTCGGACGGAGAATTCACCCCTCCACTTT.

The sample holds many counts of this clonotype. The chain couples TRBV7-2 to TRBJ2-3; a possible D gene is TRBD2 (5 bases). Per germline, CDR1 SGHTA and CDR2 FQGNSA. V gave up 6 bases and J gave up 6 bases, with 10 bases separating them. CDR3 size: 12 residues. This CDR3 is CASRILGDTQYF. The CDR3, as DNA: TGTGCCAGCAGGATACTAGGGGATACGCAGTATTTT.

Ten or more counts support this clonotype. This chain links TRBV4-3 with TRBJ2-1; no firm D call. V was shortened by 0 bases and J by 2 bases, with 14 bases between the two germline ends. Looked up from germline, CDR1 is LGHNA and CDR2 is YSLEER. This CDR3 is 17 amino acids long. CDR3 sequence (DNA): TGCGCCAGCAGCCAAGACCTCCCCCCCAGGACCTACAATGAGCAGTTCTTC. Residues: CASSQDLPPRTYNEQFF.

In its sample, this clonotype was seen many times. The chain recombines TRBV5-1 with TRBJ2-7, with D tentatively TRBD1 (6 bases). Germline V gives CDR1 SGHRS, CDR2 YFSETQ. The CDR3 loop spans 15 amino acids. V lost 4 bases to trimming and J lost 2 bases, with 16 bases between them. The CDR3 sequence is CASSHLEGQPYEQYF. CDR3 nucleotide sequence: TGCGCCAGCAGCCACTTAGAGGGACAACCCTACGAGCAGTACTTC.

This clonotype appeared many times. V gene TRBV7-2 combines with J gene TRBJ1-3, with no clear D. Trimming pared 2 bases from V and 3 bases from J, leaving 17 bases between. Germline V CDR1 and CDR2: SGHTA, FQGNSA. The CDR3 extends over 17 amino acids. This chain's CDR3 is CASSLSLGWNGGNTIYF. Here the CDR3 DNA reads TGTGCCAGCAGCTTATCCCTCGGGTGGAACGGTGGAAACACCATATATTTT.

This clonotype was seen ten or more times. The rearrangement uses TRBV20-1 and TRBJ1-4; D might be TRBD1 (6 bases). From germline, CDR1 is DFQATT and CDR2 SNEGSKA (reference sequence). The V end was cut by 5 bases, the J end by 14 bases, with 30 bases between. This CDR3 comprises 16 residues. The DNA of the CDR3 is TGCAGTGCTCCAAACCCACAGGGTTTGGTAGGGACCTTTCTGTTTTTT. Encoded protein: CSAPNPQGLVGTFLFF.

This clonotype was recorded at least ten times. The CDR3 loop is CSARGGGATGAQYF. The CDR3 DNA follows: TGCAGTGCTAGAGGCGGGGGGGCGACTGGGGCCCAGTACTTC. The V and J genes are TRBV20-1 and TRBJ2-5, with TRBD2 matching over 9 bases. The CDR3 length is 14 residues. V lost 1 base to trimming and J lost 9 bases; unmatched junction nucleotides: 9. Per the germline V gene, CDR1 is DFQATT and CDR2 is SNEGSKA (reference sequence).

This clonotype was counted a few times. The conserved closing phenylalanine or tryptophan is absent in this CDR3, likely reflecting a read error. The J gene is TRBJ2-1, the V gene TRBV7-3; tentatively, D is TRBD2 (5 bases). There are 14 residues in the CDR3. V was shortened by 4 bases and J by 7 bases, with 14 bases between the two germline ends. The germline gives CDR1 SGHTA, CDR2 FQGTGA. DNA for the CDR3: TGTGCCAGCAGCTCAATTGGTTGGAGGAATGAGCAGTTCAAC. This sequence encodes CASSSIGWRNEQFN.

This clonotype showed up many times. This rearrangement joins TRBV4-1 to TRBJ1-5; D call uncertain. Between the trimmed V and J ends, which lost 3 bases and 4 bases, there was a span of 13 bases. This CDR3 contains 15 residues. The germline V gene has CDR1 MGHRA and CDR2 YSYEKL. CDR3 in amino acids: CASSHSGLGNQPQHF. CDR3 bases: TGCGCCAGCAGCCACTCGGGTTTGGGGAATCAGCCCCAGCATTTT.